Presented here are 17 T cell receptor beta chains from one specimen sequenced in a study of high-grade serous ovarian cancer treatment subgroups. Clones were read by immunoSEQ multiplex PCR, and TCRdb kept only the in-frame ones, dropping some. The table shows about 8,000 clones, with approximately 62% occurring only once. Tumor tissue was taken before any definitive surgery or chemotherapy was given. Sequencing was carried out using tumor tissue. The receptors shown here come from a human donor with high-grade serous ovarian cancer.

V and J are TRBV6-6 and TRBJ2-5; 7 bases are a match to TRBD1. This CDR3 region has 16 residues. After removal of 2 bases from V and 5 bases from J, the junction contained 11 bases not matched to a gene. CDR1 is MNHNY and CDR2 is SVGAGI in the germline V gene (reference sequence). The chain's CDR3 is CASSYARVEQGETQYF. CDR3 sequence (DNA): TGTGCCAGCAGTTACGCAAGAGTGGAACAGGGGGAGACCCAGTACTTC.

CDR3 in amino acids: CASSKSGVYNEQFF. The CDR3 DNA follows: TGTGCCAGTAGTAAGAGCGGAGTATACAATGAGCAGTTCTTC. The rearrangement links TRBV19 to TRBJ2-1; D may be TRBD2 (5 bases). CDR3 size: 14 residues. V lost 4 bases and J 4 bases, leaving 11 bases between the germline ends. Per germline, CDR1 LNHDA and CDR2 SQIVND (reference sequence). The full variable domain, its missing parts supplied by reference TRBV19 and TRBJ2-1, is DGGITQSPKYLFRKEGQNVTLSCEQNLNHDAMYWYRQDPGQGLRLIYYSQIVNDFQKGDIAEGYSVSREKKESFPLTVTSAQKNPTAFYLCASSKSGVYNEQFFGPGTRLTVL.

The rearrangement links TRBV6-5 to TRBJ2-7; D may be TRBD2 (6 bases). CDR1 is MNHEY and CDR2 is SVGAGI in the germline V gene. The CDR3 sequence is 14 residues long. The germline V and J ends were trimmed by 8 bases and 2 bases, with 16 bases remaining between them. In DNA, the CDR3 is TGTGCCAGCCGACTGGGACTTTCTACCTACGAGCAGTACTTC. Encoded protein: CASRLGLSTYEQYF.

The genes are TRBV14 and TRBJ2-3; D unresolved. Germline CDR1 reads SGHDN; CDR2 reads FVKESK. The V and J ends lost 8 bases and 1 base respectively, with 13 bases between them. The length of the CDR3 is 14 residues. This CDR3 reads CASPARLGTDTQYF. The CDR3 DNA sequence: TGTGCCAGCCCGGCGCGGTTGGGCACAGATACGCAGTATTTT.

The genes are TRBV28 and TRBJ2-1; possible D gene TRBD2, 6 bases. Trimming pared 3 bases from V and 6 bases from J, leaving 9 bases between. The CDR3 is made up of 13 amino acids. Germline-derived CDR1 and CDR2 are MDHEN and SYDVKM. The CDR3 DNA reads TGTGCCAGCAGTTTCGGGAGCGGCAATGAGCAGTTCTTC. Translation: CASSFGSGNEQFF.

This chain's CDR3 is CASSLTSGRAKTQYF. In nucleotides, the CDR3 is TGTGCCAGCAGTCTGACTAGCGGGAGAGCAAAGACCCAGTACTTC. The chain joins TRBV2 to TRBJ2-5; the match to TRBD2 covers 12 bases. With 5 bases clipped from V and 6 bases from J, the junction kept 7 bases outside the gene matches. The CDR3 has 15 amino acids. The V gene's germline CDR1 is SNHLY and CDR2 FYNNEI.

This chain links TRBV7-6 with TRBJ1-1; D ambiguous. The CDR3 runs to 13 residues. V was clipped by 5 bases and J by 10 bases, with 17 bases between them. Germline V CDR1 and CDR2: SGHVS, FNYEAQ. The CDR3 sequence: CASSPDGVVGAFF. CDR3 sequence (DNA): TGTGCCAGCAGCCCTGACGGGGTTGTGGGAGCTTTCTTT.

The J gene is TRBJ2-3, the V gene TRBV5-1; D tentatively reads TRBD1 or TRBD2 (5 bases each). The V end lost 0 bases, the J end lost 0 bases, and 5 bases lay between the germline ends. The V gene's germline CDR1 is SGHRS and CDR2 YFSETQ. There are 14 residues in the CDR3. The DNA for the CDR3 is TGCGCCAGCAGCTTGGGGGACAGCACAGATACGCAGTATTTT. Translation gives CASSLGDSTDTQYF.

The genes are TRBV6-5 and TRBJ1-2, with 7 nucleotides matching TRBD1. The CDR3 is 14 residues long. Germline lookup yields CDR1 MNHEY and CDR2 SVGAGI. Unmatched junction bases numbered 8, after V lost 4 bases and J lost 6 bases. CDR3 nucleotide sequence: TGTGCCAGCAGTTCTCAGGGGGGTAGCAATGGCTACACCTTC. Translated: CASSSQGGSNGYTF.

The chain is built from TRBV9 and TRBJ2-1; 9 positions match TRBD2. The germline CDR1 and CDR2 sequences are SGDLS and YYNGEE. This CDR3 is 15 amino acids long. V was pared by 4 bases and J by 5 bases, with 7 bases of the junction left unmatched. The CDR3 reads CASSSNSGRNNEQFF. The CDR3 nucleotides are TGTGCCAGCAGCAGTAATAGCGGGAGAAACAATGAGCAGTTCTTC.

CDR3 DNA: TGTGCCAGCAGCTTAACCGGGAGTGGGACAGATACGCAGTATTTT. The encoded protein is CASSLTGSGTDTQYF. The V gene is TRBV7-9, the J gene TRBJ2-3, with D possibly TRBD2 on 6 matching bases. V was clipped by 2 bases and J by 3 bases, with 12 bases between them. The CDR3 spans 15 residues. CDR1 is SEHNR and CDR2 is FQNEAQ in the germline V gene (reference sequence).

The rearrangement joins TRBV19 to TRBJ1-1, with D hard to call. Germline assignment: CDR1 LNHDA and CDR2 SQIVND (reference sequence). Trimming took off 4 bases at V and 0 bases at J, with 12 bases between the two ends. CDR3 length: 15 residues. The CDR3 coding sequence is TGTGCCAGTAGTACCCGGCGGGTTATGAACACTGAAGCTTTCTTT. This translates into CASSTRRVMNTEAFF.

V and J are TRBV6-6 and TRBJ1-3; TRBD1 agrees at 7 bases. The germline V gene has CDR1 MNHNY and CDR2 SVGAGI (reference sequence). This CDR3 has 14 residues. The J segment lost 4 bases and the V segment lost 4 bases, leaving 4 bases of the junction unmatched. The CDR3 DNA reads TGTGCCAGCAGTTTTACAGGGGTCGGAAACACCATATATTTT. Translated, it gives CASSFTGVGNTIYF.

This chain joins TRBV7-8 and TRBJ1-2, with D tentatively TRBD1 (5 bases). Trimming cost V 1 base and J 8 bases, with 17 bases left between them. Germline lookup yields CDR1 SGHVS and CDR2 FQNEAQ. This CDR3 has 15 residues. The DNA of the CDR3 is TGTGCCAGCAGCTTAGTTAGGGACCCCTTGGGCGGCTACACCTTC. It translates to CASSLVRDPLGGYTF.

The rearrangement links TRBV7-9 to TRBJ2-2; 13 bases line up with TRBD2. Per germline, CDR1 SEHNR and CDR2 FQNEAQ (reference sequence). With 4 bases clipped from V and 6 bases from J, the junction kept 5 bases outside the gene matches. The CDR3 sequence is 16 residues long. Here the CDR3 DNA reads TGTGCCAGCAGCTATCAACTAGCGGGAGGGTCCGGGGAGCTGTTTTTT. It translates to CASSYQLAGGSGELFF.

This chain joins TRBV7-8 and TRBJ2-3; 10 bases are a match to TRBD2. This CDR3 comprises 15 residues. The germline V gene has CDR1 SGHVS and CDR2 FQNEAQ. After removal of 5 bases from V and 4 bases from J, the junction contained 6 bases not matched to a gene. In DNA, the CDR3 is TGTGCCAGCAGCCGACTAGCGGGCCGTTCAGATACGCAGTATTTT. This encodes CASSRLAGRSDTQYF.

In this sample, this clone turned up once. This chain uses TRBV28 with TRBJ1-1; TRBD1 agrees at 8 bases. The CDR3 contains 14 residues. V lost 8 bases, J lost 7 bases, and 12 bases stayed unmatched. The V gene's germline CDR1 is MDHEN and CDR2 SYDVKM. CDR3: CASRTGSGEGEAFF. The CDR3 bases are TGTGCCAGCCGGACAGGGAGTGGGGAGGGTGAAGCTTTCTTT.